The source of this T cell receptor beta chain is a study of beta chain features in type 1 diabetes. Looking at the study overall: Healthy donors, compared against patients, showed similar age, gender and cell yields. Whole-study results and caveats: A moderate, significant TCRB CDR3 shortening appeared in type 1 diabetes across four CD4+ subsets.

This CDR3 has 14 amino acids. CDR1 is SGHTA, CDR2 FQGNSA, per germline. Trimming pared 0 bases from V and 4 bases from J, leaving 9 bases between. Every bit of the isolated RNA underwent reverse transcription, so sequencing read expressed TCRB transcripts. Profiling relied on immunoSEQ multiplex PCR, and the TCRdb table lists in-frame clones only, not all of them. The sample lists around 100,000 clones, 28% occurring once. As for this clone: Its antigen is currently unknown.

The TCR comes from a woman under 30 with type 1 diabetes. Sequenced material: central memory CD4+ T cells from blood. The V call is TRBV7-2, the J call TRBJ1-2; D not resolved. DNA for the CDR3: TGTGCCAGCAGCTTAGCGGGTCAGGCCTATGGCTACACCTTC. It encodes CASSLAGQAYGYTF.